The next 19 T cell receptor beta chains were all read from a single sample in a study of cytomegalovirus exposure and HLA in healthy donors. PCR involved 60 Vbeta and 13 Jbeta primers. Clones were sequenced by immunoSEQ multiplex PCR, and TCRdb holds only the in-frame ones, with some missing. Found here are some 240,000 clones, around 90% of them singletons; the top ten hold 1.7%. Sequencing used PBMCs. These receptors all come from a girl aged 2-15 years in good health and CMV-seronegative.

V and J are TRBV9 and TRBJ1-6, with D unresolved. V lost 3 bases and J lost 2, with 15 bases in between. Looked up from germline, CDR1 is SGDLS and CDR2 is YYNGEE. The CDR3 is made up of 17 amino acids. CDR3 loop: CASSADPGYTYNSPLHF. The CDR3, as DNA: TGTGCCAGCAGCGCCGACCCGGGGTATACCTATAATTCACCCCTCCACTTT.

This chain uses TRBV2 with TRBJ2-6, with 10 bases aligning to TRBD1. Germline V gene sequence: CDR1 SNHLY, CDR2 FYNNEI. Trimming cost V 6 bases and J 4 bases; bases outside gene matches: 6. The CDR3 length is 16 residues. CDR3: CASRPGTGAGANVLTF. The DNA of the CDR3 is TGTGCCAGCAGGCCCGGGACAGGGGCCGGGGCCAACGTCCTGACTTTC.

This chain links TRBV11-2 with TRBJ2-7, with 7 bases fitting TRBD2. Germline V gives CDR1 SGHAT, CDR2 FQNNGV. This CDR3 is 14 amino acids long. The ends lost 0 bases at V and 6 bases at J; junction bases unmatched: 5. CDR3 nucleotide sequence: TGTGCCAGCAGCTTAGATTACGGGGAGGGCGAGCAGTACTTC. Translating it yields CASSLDYGEGEQYF. The whole variable domain, remainder taken from reference TRBV11-2 and TRBJ2-7, is EAGVAQSPRYKIIEKRQSVAFWCNPISGHATLYWYQQILGQGPKLLIQFQNNGVVDDSQLPKDRFSAERLKGVDSTLKIQPAKLEDSAVYLCASSLDYGEGEQYFGPGTRLTVT.

This clone was seen only once. J is TRBJ1-1 and V is TRBV9; D is possibly TRBD1 (5 bases). The CDR3 extends over 15 amino acids. The V and J ends lost 1 base and 3 bases respectively, with 13 bases between them. The germline gives CDR1 SGDLS, CDR2 YYNGEE. CDR3 amino acids: CASSVSPKTDTEAFF. In DNA, the CDR3 is TGTGCCAGCAGCGTATCCCCCAAGACAGACACTGAAGCTTTCTTT.

This chain links TRBV5-4 with TRBJ2-1; D gene ambiguous. Deletions cut 0 bases from V and 1 base from J, with 5 bases between. The CDR3 covers 14 residues. CDR1 and CDR2 from the germline V gene are SGHNT and YYREEE (reference sequence). CDR3 coding DNA: TGTGCCAGCAGCTTGGGTCAGTCCTACAATGAGCAGTTCTTC. The encoded protein is CASSLGQSYNEQFF.

This chain connects TRBV27 to TRBJ2-7; D remains unclear. V was pared by 4 bases and J by 0 bases, with 10 bases between. This CDR3 has 14 amino acids. Germline lookup yields CDR1 MNHEY and CDR2 SMNVEV (reference sequence). CDR3 in amino acids: CASSSVANSYEQYF. As DNA, the CDR3 is TGTGCCAGCAGTTCCGTAGCAAACTCCTACGAGCAGTACTTC.

J is TRBJ2-3 and V is TRBV27; perhaps TRBD2 as D (7 bases). In germline, CDR1 is MNHEY, CDR2 SMNVEV (reference sequence). CDR3 size: 15 residues. Trimming pared 6 bases from V and 6 bases from J, leaving 19 bases between. The CDR3 nucleotides are TGTGCCAGCAGCTCCCAAAGGGAGGGGGGGGATACGCAGTATTTT. Its translation: CASSSQREGGDTQYF.

This chain joins TRBV12-5 and TRBJ1-4, with TRBD1 matching over 8 bases. Per germline, CDR1 LGHNT and CDR2 FRNRAP. The CDR3 sequence is 14 residues long. Losses at the gene ends were 5 bases for V and 6 bases for J; bases not matched to a gene: 5. The CDR3 coding sequence is TGTGCTAGTGGTACCGGACAGGGAGATGAAAAACTGTTTTTT. It specifies CASGTGQGDEKLFF. The full variable domain, rest sourced from reference TRBV12-5 and TRBJ1-4, is DARVTQTPRHKVTEMGQEVTMRCQPILGHNTVFWYRQTMMQGLELLAYFRNRAPLDDSGMPKDRFSAEMPDATLATLKIQPSEPRDSAVYFCASGTGQGDEKLFFGSGTQLSVL.

The V call is TRBV28, the J call TRBJ1-4; a weak D match, TRBD1 (6 bases). V dropped 6 bases and J dropped 6 bases, with 17 bases sitting between them. The germline gives CDR1 MDHEN, CDR2 SYDVKM. The CDR3 is 15 residues long. The CDR3 nucleotides are TGTGCCAGCAGCTTCTCCCAGGGGACGTATGAAAAACTGTTTTTT. Its translation: CASSFSQGTYEKLFF.

This chain links TRBV6-1 with TRBJ2-7, with D possibly matching TRBD2 (6 bases). CDR3 length: 14 residues. CDR1 is MNHNS and CDR2 is SASEGT in the germline V gene. V lost 6 bases, J lost 1 base, and 13 bases lay in between. CDR3 sequence (DNA): TGTGCCAGCAGACCCCAGCGGGTATCCTACGAGCAGTACTTC. Its translation is CASRPQRVSYEQYF.

This clone was seen only once. Distinct nucleotide sequences in the sample also encode this CDR3. This sequence joins TRBV13 and TRBJ1-2; TRBD1 aligns across 8 bases. CDR1 is PRHDT, CDR2 FYEKMQ, per germline (reference sequence). Trimming at V came to 0 bases and at J to 3 bases, leaving 0 bases not matched to a gene. CDR3 length: 14 amino acids. CDR3 region: CASSLGQGDYGYTF. CDR3 DNA: TGTGCCAGCAGCTTAGGACAGGGGGACTATGGCTACACCTTC.

V is TRBV5-1 and J is TRBJ2-5; 7 bases are shared with TRBD1. V shed 4 bases and J 5 bases; nucleotides not matched to a gene: 8. CDR1 is SGHRS and CDR2 is YFSETQ in the germline V gene. This CDR3 contains 14 residues. The CDR3 protein is CASSPQGLGETQYF. CDR3 bases: TGCGCCAGCAGCCCACAGGGGCTCGGGGAGACCCAGTACTTC.

J is TRBJ2-7 and V is TRBV4-2, with a possible D match to TRBD1 (5 bases). The germline gives CDR1 LGHNA, CDR2 YNFKEQ. The CDR3 consists of 15 residues. V was trimmed by 0 bases and J by 3 bases, leaving 12 bases between them. Here the CDR3 DNA reads TGTGCCAGCAGCCAAGAAGACAGACAGCACTACGAGCAGTACTTC. This translates into CASSQEDRQHYEQYF.

This clone was detected a few times. CDR3 protein: CASSISQSYGYTF. The CDR3 coding sequence is TGTGCCAGTAGTATCTCGCAGTCCTATGGCTACACCTTC. The gene calls are TRBV19 and TRBJ1-2; D gene ambiguous. This CDR3 is built from 13 residues. The V gene's germline CDR1 is LNHDA and CDR2 SQIVND (reference sequence). The V and J ends lost 3 bases and 4 bases respectively, with 9 bases between them. The full variable domain, rest sourced from reference TRBV19 and TRBJ1-2, is DGGITQSPKYLFRKEGQNVTLSCEQNLNHDAMYWYRQDPGQGLRLIYYSQIVNDFQKGDIAEGYSVSREKKESFPLTVTSAQKNPTAFYLCASSISQSYGYTFGSGTRLTVV.

V usage is TRBV5-1 and J usage is TRBJ2-1, with TRBD2 identical over 13 bases. After removal of 3 bases from V and 5 bases from J, the junction contained 5 bases not matched to a gene. Germline CDR1 SGHRS, CDR2 YFSETQ. This CDR3 is built from 16 residues. CDR3 sequence reads: CASSSRLAGGHNEQFF. The DNA for the CDR3 is TGCGCCAGCAGCTCCCGACTAGCGGGAGGTCACAATGAGCAGTTCTTC.

The chain carries TRBV30 and TRBJ1-3; 8 bases match TRBD1. The germline CDR1 and CDR2 sequences are GTSNPN and SVGIG (reference sequence). CDR3 length: 16 amino acids. V lost 0 bases, J lost 1 base, and 5 bases stayed unmatched. The CDR3 region is CAWSVGRGRSGNTIYF. CDR3 coding DNA: TGTGCCTGGAGTGTCGGCAGGGGGCGTTCTGGAAACACCATATATTTT.

The chain has TRBV27 and TRBJ2-7, with TRBD1 matching over 9 bases. Per the germline V gene, CDR1 is MNHEY and CDR2 is SMNVEV (reference sequence). The CDR3 consists of 16 residues. V shed 3 bases, J shed 4 bases, and the junction held 10 bases outside the gene matches. As DNA, the CDR3 is TGTGCCAGCAGTTTCCTCGACCGGGACAGGGCATACGAGCAGTACTTC. Translated: CASSFLDRDRAYEQYF.

The chain employs TRBV28 and TRBJ2-3, with D possibly matching TRBD1 (7 bases). Germline CDR1 and CDR2: MDHEN and SYDVKM. Trimming took off 5 bases at V and 6 bases at J, with 21 bases between the two ends. This CDR3 region has 16 residues. The CDR3 loop is CASSKTGGGGFDTQYF. CDR3 nucleotides: TGTGCCAGCAGTAAGACTGGAGGGGGCGGTTTTGATACGCAGTATTTT.

The rearrangement joins TRBV19 to TRBJ1-5; D gene unclear. The CDR3 has 14 amino acids. Trimming stripped 7 bases from V and 3 bases from J, with 13 bases between. Germline assignment: CDR1 LNHDA and CDR2 SQIVND (reference sequence). CDR3 bases: TGTGCCAGTAAGGAGGGAACGGTCAATCAGCCCCAGCATTTT. The encoded protein is CASKEGTVNQPQHF. Full variable domain (rest looked up from reference TRBV19 and TRBJ1-5): DGGITQSPKYLFRKEGQNVTLSCEQNLNHDAMYWYRQDPGQGLRLIYYSQIVNDFQKGDIAEGYSVSREKKESFPLTVTSAQKNPTAFYLCASKEGTVNQPQHFGDGTRLSIL.